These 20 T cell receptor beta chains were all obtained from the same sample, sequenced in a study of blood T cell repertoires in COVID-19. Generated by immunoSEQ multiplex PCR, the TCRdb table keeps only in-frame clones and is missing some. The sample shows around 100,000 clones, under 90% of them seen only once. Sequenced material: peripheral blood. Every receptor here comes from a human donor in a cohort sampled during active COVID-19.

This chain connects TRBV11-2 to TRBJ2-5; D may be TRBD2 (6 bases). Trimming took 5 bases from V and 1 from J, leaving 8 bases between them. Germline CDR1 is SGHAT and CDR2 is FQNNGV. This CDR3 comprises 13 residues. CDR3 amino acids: CASSTGLQETQYF. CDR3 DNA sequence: TGTGCCAGCAGCACGGGACTCCAAGAGACCCAGTACTTC.

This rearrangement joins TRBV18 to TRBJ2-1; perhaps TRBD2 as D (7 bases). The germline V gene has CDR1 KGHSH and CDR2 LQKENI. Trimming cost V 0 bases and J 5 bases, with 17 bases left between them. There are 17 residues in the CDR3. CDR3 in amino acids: CASSPPAGAAVHNEQFF. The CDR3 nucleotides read TGTGCCAGCTCACCACCGGCGGGGGCGGCAGTACACAATGAGCAGTTCTTC. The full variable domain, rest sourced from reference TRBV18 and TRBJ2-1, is NAGVMQNPRHLVRRRGQEARLRCSPMKGHSHVYWYRQLPEEGLKFMVYLQKENIIDESGMPKERFSAEFPKEGPSILRIQQVVRGDSAAYFCASSPPAGAAVHNEQFFGPGTRLTVL.

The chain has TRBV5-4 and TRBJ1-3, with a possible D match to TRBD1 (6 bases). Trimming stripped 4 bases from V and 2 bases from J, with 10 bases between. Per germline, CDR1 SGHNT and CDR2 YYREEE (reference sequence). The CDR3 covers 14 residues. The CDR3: CASSLNRAGNTIYF. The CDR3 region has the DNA TGTGCCAGCAGCCTCAACAGGGCTGGAAACACCATATATTTT.

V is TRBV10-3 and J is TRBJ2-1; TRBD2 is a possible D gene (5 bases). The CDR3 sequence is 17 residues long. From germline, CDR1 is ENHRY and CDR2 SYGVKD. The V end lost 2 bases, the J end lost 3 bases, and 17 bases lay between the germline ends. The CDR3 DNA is TGTGCCATCAGTGAGAAGTCCGGGAAGGGTTTCTACAATGAGCAGTTCTTC. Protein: CAISEKSGKGFYNEQFF.

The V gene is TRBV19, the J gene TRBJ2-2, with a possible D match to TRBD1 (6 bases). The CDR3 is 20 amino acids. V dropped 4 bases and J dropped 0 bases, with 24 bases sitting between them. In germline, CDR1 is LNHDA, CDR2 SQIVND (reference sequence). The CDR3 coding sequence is TGTGCCAGTAGTACCCCCCCTGGGACACGGACCCTAACGAACACCGGGGAGCTGTTTTTT. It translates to CASSTPPGTRTLTNTGELFF.

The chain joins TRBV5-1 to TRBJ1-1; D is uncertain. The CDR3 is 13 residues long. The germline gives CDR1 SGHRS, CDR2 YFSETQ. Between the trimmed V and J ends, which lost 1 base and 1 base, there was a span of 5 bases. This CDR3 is CASSLQENTEAFF. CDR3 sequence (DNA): TGCGCCAGCAGCTTGCAGGAGAACACTGAAGCTTTCTTT.

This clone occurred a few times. The CDR3 loop is CASSSSGTETQYF. The CDR3 DNA follows: TGTGCCAGCAGCTCGAGCGGGACGGAGACCCAGTACTTC. The chain recombines TRBV12-3 or TRBV12-4 with TRBJ2-5; 7 nucleotides align to TRBD2. J gave up 5 bases and V 6 bases, and 6 bases lay outside the gene matches. The CDR3 runs to 13 residues.

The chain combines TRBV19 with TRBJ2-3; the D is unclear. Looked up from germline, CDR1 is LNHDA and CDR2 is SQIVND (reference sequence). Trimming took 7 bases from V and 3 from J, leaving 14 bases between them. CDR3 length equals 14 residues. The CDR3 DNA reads TGTGCCAGTAAAAGCCGTCCGGAGACAGATACGCAGTATTTT. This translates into CASKSRPETDTQYF.

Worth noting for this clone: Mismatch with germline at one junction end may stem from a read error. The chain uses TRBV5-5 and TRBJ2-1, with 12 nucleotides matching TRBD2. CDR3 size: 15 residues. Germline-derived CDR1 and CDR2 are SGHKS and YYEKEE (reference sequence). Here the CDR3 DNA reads TGTGCCAGCAGCTTGGGCCTAGCGGGAGGGCTAGGCGCGGTCTTC. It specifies CASSLGLAGGLGAVF. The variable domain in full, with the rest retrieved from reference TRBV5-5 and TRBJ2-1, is DAGVTQSPTHLIKTRGQQVTLRCSPISGHKSVSWYQQVLGQGPQFIFQYYEKEERGRGNFPDRFSARQFPNYSSELNVNALLLGDSALYLCASSLGLAGGLGAVFGPGTRLTVL.

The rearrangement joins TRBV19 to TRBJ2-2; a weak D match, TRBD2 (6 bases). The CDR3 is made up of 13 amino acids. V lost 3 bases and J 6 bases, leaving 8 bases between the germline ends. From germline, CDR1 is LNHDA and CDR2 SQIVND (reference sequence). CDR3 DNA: TGTGCCAGTAGTATTACTAGCTCCGGGGAGCTGTTTTTT. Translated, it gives CASSITSSGELFF.

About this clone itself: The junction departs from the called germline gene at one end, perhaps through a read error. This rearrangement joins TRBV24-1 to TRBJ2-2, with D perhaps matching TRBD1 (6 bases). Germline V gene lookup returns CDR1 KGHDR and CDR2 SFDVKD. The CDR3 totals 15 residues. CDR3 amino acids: CATSAQDSYTRELFF. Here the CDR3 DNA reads TGTGCCACCAGTGCTCAGGACAGTTACACCAGGGAGCTGTTTTTT.

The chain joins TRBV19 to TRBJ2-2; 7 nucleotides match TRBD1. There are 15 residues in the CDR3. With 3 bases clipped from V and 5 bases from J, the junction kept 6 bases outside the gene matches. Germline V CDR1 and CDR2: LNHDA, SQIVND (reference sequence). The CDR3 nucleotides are TGTGCCAGTAGTATGAAGGGGGCTGGGACCGGGGAGCTGTTTTTT. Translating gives CASSMKGAGTGELFF.

The CDR3 loop is CASSVAAGFKNTEAFF. The CDR3 nucleotides read TGTGCCAGCAGCGTAGCGGCAGGGTTTAAGAACACTGAAGCTTTCTTT. The rearrangement uses TRBV9 and TRBJ1-1; maybe TRBD1 (5 bases). Trimming left V 0 bases short and J 1 base short, with 13 bases between. CDR1 and CDR2 (germline): SGDLS, YYNGEE. The CDR3 contains 16 residues.

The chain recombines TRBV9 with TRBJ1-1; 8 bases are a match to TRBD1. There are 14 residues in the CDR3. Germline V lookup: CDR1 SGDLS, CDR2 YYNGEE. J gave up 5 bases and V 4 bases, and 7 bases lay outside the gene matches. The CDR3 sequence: CASSKRQGRTEAFF. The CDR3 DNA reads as TGTGCCAGCAGCAAACGACAGGGGCGGACTGAAGCTTTCTTT.

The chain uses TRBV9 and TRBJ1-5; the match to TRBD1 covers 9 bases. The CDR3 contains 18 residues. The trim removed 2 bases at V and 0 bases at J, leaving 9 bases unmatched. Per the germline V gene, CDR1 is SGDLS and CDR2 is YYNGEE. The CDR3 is CASSVLWDRACSNQPQHF. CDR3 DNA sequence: TGTGCCAGCAGCGTTCTTTGGGACAGGGCTTGTAGCAATCAGCCCCAGCATTTT.

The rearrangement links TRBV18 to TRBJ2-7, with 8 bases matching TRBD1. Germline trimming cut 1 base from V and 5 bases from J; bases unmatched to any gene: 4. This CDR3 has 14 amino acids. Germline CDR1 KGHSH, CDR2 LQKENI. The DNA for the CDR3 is TGTGCCAGCTCACCACAGAGACAGGGGAACGAGCAGTACTTC. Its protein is CASSPQRQGNEQYF. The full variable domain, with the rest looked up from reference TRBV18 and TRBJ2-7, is NAGVMQNPRHLVRRRGQEARLRCSPMKGHSHVYWYRQLPEEGLKFMVYLQKENIIDESGMPKERFSAEFPKEGPSILRIQQVVRGDSAAYFCASSPQRQGNEQYFGPGTRLTVT.

CDR3 region: CASSKSGTSNEQFF. CDR3 in DNA: TGTGCCAGTAGTAAATCCGGGACTAGCAATGAGCAGTTCTTC. The V and J genes are TRBV19 and TRBJ2-1; 8 bases align to TRBD2. The CDR3 covers 14 residues. After removal of 4 bases from V and 6 bases from J, the junction contained 5 bases not matched to a gene. The germline CDR1 and CDR2 sequences are LNHDA and SQIVND (reference sequence).

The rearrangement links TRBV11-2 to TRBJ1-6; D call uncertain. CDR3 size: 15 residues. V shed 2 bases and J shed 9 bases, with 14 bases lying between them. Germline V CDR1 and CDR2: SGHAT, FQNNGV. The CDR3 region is CASSLIPVGLSPLHF. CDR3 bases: TGTGCCAGCAGCTTAATTCCAGTTGGGCTTTCACCCCTCCACTTT.

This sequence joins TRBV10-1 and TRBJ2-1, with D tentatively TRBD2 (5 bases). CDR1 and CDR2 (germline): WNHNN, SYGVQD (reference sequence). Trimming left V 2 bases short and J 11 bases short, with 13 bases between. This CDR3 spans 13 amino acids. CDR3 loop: CASSETSGVKQFF. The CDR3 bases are TGCGCCAGCAGTGAGACCTCCGGGGTTAAGCAGTTCTTC.

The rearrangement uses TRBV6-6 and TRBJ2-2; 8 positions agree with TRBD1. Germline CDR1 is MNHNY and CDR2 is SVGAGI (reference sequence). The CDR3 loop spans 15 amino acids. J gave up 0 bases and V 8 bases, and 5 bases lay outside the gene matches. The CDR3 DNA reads TGTGCCAGCCCCCCGGACAGGGCGAACACCGGGGAGCTGTTTTTT. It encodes CASPPDRANTGELFF.